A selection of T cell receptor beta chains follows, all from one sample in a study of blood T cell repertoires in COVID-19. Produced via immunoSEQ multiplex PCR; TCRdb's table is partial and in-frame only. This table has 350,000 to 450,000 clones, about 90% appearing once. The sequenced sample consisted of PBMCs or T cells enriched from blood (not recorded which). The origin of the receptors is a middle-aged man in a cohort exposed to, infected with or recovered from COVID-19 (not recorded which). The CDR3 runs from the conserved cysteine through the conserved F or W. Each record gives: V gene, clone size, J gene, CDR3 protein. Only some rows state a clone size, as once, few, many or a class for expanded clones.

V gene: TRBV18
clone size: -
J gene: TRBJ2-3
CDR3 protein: CASSPEDRPTTDTQYF

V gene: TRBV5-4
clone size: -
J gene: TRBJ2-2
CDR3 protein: CATLQGASGELFF

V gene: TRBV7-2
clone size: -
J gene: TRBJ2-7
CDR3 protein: CASSSPGFEQYF

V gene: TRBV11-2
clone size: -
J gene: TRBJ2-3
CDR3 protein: CASSPLAGGIDTQYF

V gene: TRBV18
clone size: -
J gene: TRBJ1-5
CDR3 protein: CASSPRRYSNQPQHF

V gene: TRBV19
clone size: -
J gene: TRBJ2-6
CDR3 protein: CASSPRPRGGDSGANVLTF

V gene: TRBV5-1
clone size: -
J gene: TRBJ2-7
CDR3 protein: CASSRVSIAGEAYEQYF

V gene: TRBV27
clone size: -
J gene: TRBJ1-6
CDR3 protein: CASGRDRVSSPLHF

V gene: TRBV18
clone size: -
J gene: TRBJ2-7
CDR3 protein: CASSPEPILAGRHGYEQYF

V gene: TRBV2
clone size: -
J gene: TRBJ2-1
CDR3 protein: CASGDNYNEQFF

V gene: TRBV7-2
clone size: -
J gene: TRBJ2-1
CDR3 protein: CASSSDGTSGSHEQFF

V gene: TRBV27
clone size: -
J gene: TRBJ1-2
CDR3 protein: CASSPGQGGESYGYTF

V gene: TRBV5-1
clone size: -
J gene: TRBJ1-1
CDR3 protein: CASSFDYREKTEAFF

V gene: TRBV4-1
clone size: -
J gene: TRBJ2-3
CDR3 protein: CASSLRDSDVDTQYF

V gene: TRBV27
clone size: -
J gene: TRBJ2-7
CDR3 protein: CASSVTAGGTSYEQYF

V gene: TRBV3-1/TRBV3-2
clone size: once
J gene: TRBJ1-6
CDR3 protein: CASSQTPNLNSPLHF

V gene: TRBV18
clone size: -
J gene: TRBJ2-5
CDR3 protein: CASSLQTGAQETQYF

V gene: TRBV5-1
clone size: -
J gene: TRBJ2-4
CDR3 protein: CASRLLAGTKNIQYF

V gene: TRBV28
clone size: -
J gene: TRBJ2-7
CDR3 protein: CASTRSNRGRGQYF

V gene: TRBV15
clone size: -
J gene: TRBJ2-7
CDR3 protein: CATRGGSGEQYF

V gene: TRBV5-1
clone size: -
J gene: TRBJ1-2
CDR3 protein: CASSLSTGGDNTF

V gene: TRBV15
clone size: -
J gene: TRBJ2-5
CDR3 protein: CATSIGTSGTKQTQYF

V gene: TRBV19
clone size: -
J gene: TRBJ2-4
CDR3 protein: CASSIAGMGDGTKNIQYF

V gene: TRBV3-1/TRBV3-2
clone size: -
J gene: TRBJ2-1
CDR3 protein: CASSQLQGRLGLDEQFF

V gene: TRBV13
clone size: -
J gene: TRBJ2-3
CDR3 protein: CASTDSERYTDTQYF

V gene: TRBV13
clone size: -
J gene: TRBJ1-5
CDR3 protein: CASSKQREGVGNQPQHF

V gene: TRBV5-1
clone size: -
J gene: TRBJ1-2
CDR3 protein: CASRTGTGTSGYTF

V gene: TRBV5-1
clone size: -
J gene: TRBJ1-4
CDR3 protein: CASSGSPSTNEKLFF

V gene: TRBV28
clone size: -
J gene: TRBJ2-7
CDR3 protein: CASSLTFYEQYF

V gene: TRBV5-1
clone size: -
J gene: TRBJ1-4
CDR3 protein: CASSAGVASNEKLFF

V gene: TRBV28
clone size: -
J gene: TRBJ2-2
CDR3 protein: CASSSRDRYTGELFF

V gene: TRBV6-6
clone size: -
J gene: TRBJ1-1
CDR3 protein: CASRHGQGLSTEAFF

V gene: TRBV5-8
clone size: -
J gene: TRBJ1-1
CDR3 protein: CASSWAGTTRKAFF

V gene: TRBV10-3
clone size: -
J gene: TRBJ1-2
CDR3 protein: CAIGTRQGANYGYTF

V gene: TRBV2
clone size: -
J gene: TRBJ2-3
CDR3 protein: CASSEGLAGTDTQYF

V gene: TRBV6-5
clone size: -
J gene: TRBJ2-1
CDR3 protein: CASSYSPSGGYNEQFF

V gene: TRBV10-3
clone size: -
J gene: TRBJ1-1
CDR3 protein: CASTRVRSDTEAFF

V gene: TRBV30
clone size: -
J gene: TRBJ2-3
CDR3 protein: CAWRGDRRGPDTQYF

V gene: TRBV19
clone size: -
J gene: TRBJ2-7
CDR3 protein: CATSGRDRGYEQYF

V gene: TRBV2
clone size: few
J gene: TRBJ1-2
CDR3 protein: CASSEVGNGYTF

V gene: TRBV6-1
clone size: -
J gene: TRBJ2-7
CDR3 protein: CASSEVDEQYF

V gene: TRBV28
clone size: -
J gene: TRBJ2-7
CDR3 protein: CASSLTSGSSYEQYF

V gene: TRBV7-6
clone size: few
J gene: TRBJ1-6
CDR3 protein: CASSLEAGPKISYNSPLHF

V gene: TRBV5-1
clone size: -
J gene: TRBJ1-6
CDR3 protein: CASSPGSATNNSPLHF

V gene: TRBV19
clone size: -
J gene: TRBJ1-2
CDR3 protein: CASSAQFPNYGYTF

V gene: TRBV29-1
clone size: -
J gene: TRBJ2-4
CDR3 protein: CSVELAVWSGAKNIQYF

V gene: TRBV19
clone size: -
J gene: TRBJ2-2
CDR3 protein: CASREANTGELFF

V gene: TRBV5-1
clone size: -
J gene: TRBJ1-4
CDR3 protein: CASSGGDSYTPNEKLFF

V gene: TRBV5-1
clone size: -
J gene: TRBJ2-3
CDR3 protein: CASSDGASTDTQYF

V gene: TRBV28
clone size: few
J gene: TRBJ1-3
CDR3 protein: CASSRAPGSGNTIYF

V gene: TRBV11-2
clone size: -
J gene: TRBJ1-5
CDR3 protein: CASSLGAGGRNQPQHF

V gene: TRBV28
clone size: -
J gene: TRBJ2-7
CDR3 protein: CASSPAAPYEQYF

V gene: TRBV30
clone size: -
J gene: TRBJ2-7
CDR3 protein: CAWRGYQRQIDEQYF

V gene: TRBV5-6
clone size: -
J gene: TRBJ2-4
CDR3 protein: CASSGRLRIPNIQYF